The next 27 T cell receptor beta chains were all read from a single sample in a study of shared clonotypes between healthy human individuals. Using immunoSEQ multiplex PCR, the repertoire was profiled, and TCRdb retains in-frame clones only, with some absent. The sample shows more than 2 million clones, 85% to 95% of them seen only once. Input material: naive CD4+ T cells sorted from blood. As to subset: CD45RA+ positively selected. The receptors were sampled from a man aged 18-30 years in good health.

The chain combines TRBV7-9 with TRBJ2-5, with TRBD1 matching 7 bases. V shed 2 bases, J shed 0 bases, and the junction held 3 bases outside the gene matches. The germline gives CDR1 SEHNR, CDR2 FQNEAQ (reference sequence). CDR3 length equals 15 residues. The CDR3 nucleotides are TGTGCCAGCAGCTTAAGGACAGGTGACCAAGAGACCCAGTACTTC. Translated: CASSLRTGDQETQYF.

This clone was counted ten times or more. One junction end disagrees with the germline gene, perhaps due to a read error. This chain connects TRBV5-6 to TRBJ2-1; TRBD1 agrees at 7 bases. CDR1 and CDR2 from the germline V gene are SGHDT and YYEEEE. The CDR3 is 11 residues long. CDR3 in amino acids: CASSLDTQGIF. As DNA, the CDR3 is TGTGCCAGCAGCTTAGATACACAGGGGATCTTC. The variable domain in full, with the rest retrieved from reference TRBV5-6 and TRBJ2-1, is DAGVTQSPTHLIKTRGQQVTLRCSPKSGHDTVSWYQQALGQGPQFIFQYYEEEERQRGNFPDRFSGHQFPNYSSELNVNALLLGDSALYLCASSLDTQGIFGPGTRLTVL.

The chain recombines TRBV2 with TRBJ2-3; tentatively, D is TRBD2 (6 bases). This CDR3 is 15 amino acids long. Trimming took off 2 bases at V and 4 bases at J, with 13 bases between the two ends. Germline V gives CDR1 SNHLY, CDR2 FYNNEI. The CDR3 protein is CASSERRAGSDTQYF. The CDR3 region has the DNA TGTGCCAGCAGTGAAAGGAGGGCCGGGTCAGATACGCAGTATTTT.

With respect to this clone: Compared with germline, one end of the junction differs, possibly owing to a read error. J is TRBJ2-5 and V is TRBV7-7, with D tentatively TRBD2 (5 bases). In germline, CDR1 is SSHAT, CDR2 FNYEAQ (reference sequence). This CDR3 is built from 15 residues. The CDR3 spells CASSPVPGKQETQYF. CDR3 nucleotides: TGTGCTAGCAGCCCGGTTCCGGGGAAACAAGAGACCCAGTACTTC. Combining the CDR3 with reference TRBV7-7 and TRBJ2-5 gives the whole variable domain GAGVSQSPRYKVTKRGQDVTLRCDPISSHATLYWYQQALGQGPEFLTYFNYEAQPDKSGLPSDRFSAERPEGSISTLTIQRTEQRDSAMYRCASSPVPGKQETQYFGPGTRLLVL.

The V and J genes are TRBV7-2 and TRBJ2-3; the D is unclear. This CDR3 contains 16 residues. Trimming took 2 bases from V and 0 from J, leaving 12 bases between them. Germline V lookup: CDR1 SGHTA, CDR2 FQGNSA. CDR3 nucleotide sequence: TGTGCCAGCAGCTTACCAAGGACCCTTAGCACAGATACGCAGTATTTT. It is translated as CASSLPRTLSTDTQYF. The whole variable domain, remainder taken from reference TRBV7-2 and TRBJ2-3, is GAGVSQSPSNKVTEKGKDVELRCDPISGHTALYWYRQSLGQGLEFLIYFQGNSAPDKSGLPSDRFSAERTGGSVSTLTIQRTQQEDSAVYLCASSLPRTLSTDTQYFGPGTRLTVL.

This rearrangement joins TRBV6-5 to TRBJ2-7, with TRBD2 identical over 11 bases. The CDR3 sequence is 15 residues long. Germline CDR1 MNHEY, CDR2 SVGAGI. Trimming removed 5 bases from V and 1 base from J; junction bases left unmatched: 4. CDR3 DNA sequence: TGTGCCAGCAGTACCGGACTAGCGGGTTCCTACGAGCAGTACTTC. Residues: CASSTGLAGSYEQYF.

The genes are TRBV9 and TRBJ1-3, with D possibly being TRBD1 (5 bases). The CDR3 has 14 amino acids. Germline V gives CDR1 SGDLS, CDR2 YYNGEE. V was clipped by 7 bases and J by 3 bases, with 14 bases between them. The CDR3 here is CASGDREVGNTIYF. DNA of the CDR3: TGTGCCAGCGGCGACAGAGAAGTTGGAAACACCATATATTTT.

The chain links TRBV18 to TRBJ2-1, with TRBD2 matching over 16 bases. The CDR3 spans 17 residues. Germline values: CDR1 KGHSH, CDR2 LQKENI. After removal of 1 base from V and 7 bases from J, the junction contained 4 bases not matched to a gene. The CDR3, as DNA: TGTGCCAGCTCACCACAGGGACTAGCGGGAGGGCGGAATGAGCAGTTCTTC. This codes for CASSPQGLAGGRNEQFF.

About this clone itself: Other DNA sequences within the sample encode an identical CDR3. The V gene is TRBV6-5, the J gene TRBJ1-3; 7 bases align to TRBD1. Per the germline V gene, CDR1 is MNHEY and CDR2 is SVGAGI. The CDR3 sequence is 15 residues long. With 6 bases clipped from V and 0 bases from J, the junction kept 5 bases outside the gene matches. CDR3 bases: TGTGCCAGCAGACGGGACAGCCTCTCTGGAAACACCATATATTTT. It codes for CASRRDSLSGNTIYF.

The sample holds one count of this clone. The rearrangement uses TRBV2 and TRBJ2-3; 14 bases are shared with TRBD2. There are 17 residues in the CDR3. Per the germline V gene, CDR1 is SNHLY and CDR2 is FYNNEI. With V trimmed by 9 bases and J by 0 bases, 8 bases remained unmatched. CDR3 in amino acids: CASFGLAGGQSTDTQYF. The CDR3, as DNA: TGTGCCAGTTTCGGACTAGCGGGGGGCCAGAGCACAGATACGCAGTATTTT.

V gene TRBV28 combines with J gene TRBJ2-7, with a possible D match to TRBD2 (5 bases). CDR1 and CDR2 (germline): MDHEN, SYDVKM. Deletions cut 7 bases from V and 3 bases from J, with 13 bases between. This CDR3 comprises 13 residues. The CDR3 DNA is TGTGCCAGCAATAGATCGGGATTCTACGAGCAGTACTTC. This encodes CASNRSGFYEQYF.

The J gene is TRBJ2-7, the V gene TRBV2; 8 bases align to TRBD2. V dropped 7 bases and J dropped 2; count of bases not matched to a gene: 7. Looked up from germline, CDR1 is SNHLY and CDR2 is FYNNEI. There are 14 residues in the CDR3. The DNA for the CDR3 is TGTGCCAGCATCGAGCGGGGGCAAGCCTACGAGCAGTACTTC. It translates to CASIERGQAYEQYF. The variable domain in full, with the rest retrieved from reference TRBV2 and TRBJ2-7, is EPEVTQTPSHQVTQMGQEVILRCVPISNHLYFYWYRQILGQKVEFLVSFYNNEISEKSEIFDDQFSVERPDGSNFTLKIRSTKLEDSAMYFCASIERGQAYEQYFGPGTRLTVT.

The rearrangement links TRBV2 to TRBJ1-6, with D possibly TRBD1 on 5 matching bases. The CDR3 is made up of 12 amino acids. Germline CDR1 SNHLY, CDR2 FYNNEI. V lost 8 bases and J 7 bases, leaving 9 bases between the germline ends. CDR3 region: CASGTDNSPLHF. The CDR3 DNA follows: TGTGCCAGCGGGACGGACAATTCACCCCTCCACTTT. The variable domain in full, with the rest retrieved from reference TRBV2 and TRBJ1-6, is EPEVTQTPSHQVTQMGQEVILRCVPISNHLYFYWYRQILGQKVEFLVSFYNNEISEKSEIFDDQFSVERPDGSNFTLKIRSTKLEDSAMYFCASGTDNSPLHFGNGTRLTVT.

The chain combines TRBV4-2 with TRBJ1-5; 9 bases are a match to TRBD1. Germline V gene sequence: CDR1 LGHNA, CDR2 YNFKEQ. After removal of 0 bases from V and 4 bases from J, the junction contained 7 bases not matched to a gene. This CDR3 is 17 amino acids long. CDR3 in amino acids: CASSQDSSGQGNQPQHF. CDR3 nucleotide sequence: TGTGCCAGCAGCCAAGATTCCAGTGGACAGGGGAATCAGCCCCAGCATTTT.

The gene calls are TRBV10-3 and TRBJ2-3, with D unclear. CDR3 size: 15 residues. Germline V lookup: CDR1 ENHRY, CDR2 SYGVKD. Trimming cost V 2 bases and J 0 bases, with 9 bases left between them. The CDR3 nucleotides read TGTGCCATCAGTGAGGTGACATCTAGCACAGATACGCAGTATTTT. It translates to CAISEVTSSTDTQYF.

CDR3 sequence reads: CAWSVQGAGANVLTF. The CDR3 coding sequence is TGTGCCTGGAGTGTACAAGGGGCTGGGGCCAACGTCCTGACTTTC. V usage is TRBV30 and J usage is TRBJ2-6; a weak D match, TRBD1 (5 bases). The V gene lost 0 bases and the J gene lost 2 bases, with 8 bases spanning the gap. The CDR3 runs to 15 residues. The germline V gene has CDR1 GTSNPN and CDR2 SVGIG (reference sequence).

V is TRBV6-6 and J is TRBJ2-5; possible D gene TRBD1, 6 bases. There are 14 residues in the CDR3. From germline, CDR1 is MNHNY and CDR2 SVGAGI (reference sequence). The V end was cut by 6 bases, the J end by 2 bases, with 13 bases between. CDR3 sequence reads: CASRPRDKQETQYF. DNA of the CDR3: TGTGCCAGCAGGCCCCGGGACAAACAAGAGACCCAGTACTTC.

J is TRBJ2-7 and V is TRBV7-8; D not certain. The CDR3 extends over 13 amino acids. V dropped 5 bases and J dropped 6 bases, with 14 bases sitting between them. Per the germline V gene, CDR1 is SGHVS and CDR2 is FQNEAQ. CDR3: CASSPNTLREQYF. CDR3 coding DNA: TGTGCCAGCAGCCCTAATACGTTGCGCGAGCAGTACTTC.

The CDR3 sequence is CASNLGQGAADTQYF. Written as DNA, the CDR3 is TGCGCCAGCAACCTGGGACAGGGGGCCGCAGATACGCAGTATTTT. This chain connects TRBV5-1 to TRBJ2-3; TRBD1 agrees at 12 bases. CDR1 is SGHRS and CDR2 is YFSETQ in the germline V gene. The CDR3 contains 15 residues. The V segment lost 6 bases and the J segment 4 bases; nucleotides outside the gene matches: 6. The full variable domain, rest sourced from reference TRBV5-1 and TRBJ2-3, is KAGVTQTPRYLIKTRGQQVTLSCSPISGHRSVSWYQQTPGQGLQFLFEYFSETQRNKGNFPGRFSGRQFSNSRSEMNVSTLELGDSALYLCASNLGQGAADTQYFGPGTRLTVL.

The J gene is TRBJ2-6, the V gene TRBV30; D gene unclear. CDR1 and CDR2 from the germline V gene are GTSNPN and SVGIG (reference sequence). This CDR3 has 14 amino acids. Trimming took off 2 bases at V and 0 bases at J, with 5 bases between the two ends. CDR3 amino acids: CAWSKFSGANVLTF. The CDR3 DNA follows: TGTGCCTGGAGTAAGTTCTCTGGGGCCAACGTCCTGACTTTC.

The chain has TRBV9 and TRBJ1-5; unclear D gene. The CDR3 covers 15 residues. Per germline, CDR1 SGDLS and CDR2 YYNGEE. V lost 3 bases to trimming and J lost 0 bases, with 10 bases between them. CDR3 nucleotides: TGTGCCAGCAGCGAGGGTCCCTATAGCAATCAGCCCCAGCATTTT. It encodes CASSEGPYSNQPQHF.

This chain connects TRBV9 to TRBJ1-2, with D possibly TRBD1 on 6 matching bases. The CDR3 loop spans 13 amino acids. The V end was cut by 4 bases, the J end by 14 bases, with 21 bases between. CDR1 is SGDLS, CDR2 YYNGEE, per germline. The CDR3 loop reads CASSSRGTRGLTF. CDR3 sequence (DNA): TGTGCCAGCAGCTCCCGGGGGACACGGGGTTTAACCTTC.

This clone was seen just once. V and J are TRBV10-3 and TRBJ2-2; possibly TRBD1 for D (6 bases). Trimming removed 6 bases at V and 6 bases at J, with 14 bases between. Germline CDR1 ENHRY, CDR2 SYGVKD. The CDR3 is 14 amino acids. The DNA of the CDR3 is TGTGCCATCAGGGGGGCGGAATTTCCCGGGGAGCTGTTTTTT. It codes for CAIRGAEFPGELFF.

The V gene is TRBV6-1, the J gene TRBJ1-2; D unresolved. The germline CDR1 and CDR2 sequences are MNHNS and SASEGT. V lost 4 bases and J lost 8, with 14 bases in between. CDR3 length equals 13 residues. In DNA form, the CDR3 reads TGTGCCAGCAGTGCCACACCCCACCGAGGCTACACCTTC. This codes for CASSATPHRGYTF.

This clone came up once. The chain has TRBV7-9 and TRBJ2-7; 11 bases line up with TRBD2. The CDR3 length is 17 residues. The trim removed 5 bases at V and 1 base at J, leaving 10 bases unmatched. Germline CDR1 reads SEHNR; CDR2 reads FQNEAQ (reference sequence). The CDR3 region is CASSPGTSGTHSYEQYF. DNA of the CDR3: TGTGCCAGCAGCCCCGGGACTAGCGGAACCCATTCCTACGAGCAGTACTTC. Complete variable domain (other parts from reference TRBV7-9 and TRBJ2-7): DTGVSQNPRHKITKRGQNVTFRCDPISEHNRLYWYRQTLGQGPEFLTYFQNEAQLEKSRLLSDRFSAERPKGSFSTLEIQRTEQGDSAMYLCASSPGTSGTHSYEQYFGPGTRLTVT.

This chain links TRBV2 with TRBJ2-5; no reliable D call. V lost 1 base, J lost 5 bases, and 11 bases lay in between. The germline CDR1 and CDR2 sequences are SNHLY and FYNNEI. CDR3 size: 14 residues. Written as DNA, the CDR3 is TGTGCCAGCAGTGAAGTCGGGTTTAGCGAGACCCAGTACTTC. Encoded protein: CASSEVGFSETQYF.

This clone was counted once. The chain joins TRBV28 to TRBJ2-2, with D tentatively TRBD2 (6 bases). CDR3 length: 18 residues. V was clipped by 2 bases and J by 0 bases, with 16 bases between them. Germline CDR1 is MDHEN and CDR2 is SYDVKM. The CDR3: CASSLDLPWEANTGELFF. The CDR3 DNA sequence: TGTGCCAGCAGTTTAGACCTCCCGTGGGAGGCGAACACCGGGGAGCTGTTTTTT.